One and the same sample provided the 25 T cell receptor beta chains below, sequenced in a study of blood T cell repertoires in COVID-19. Method: immunoSEQ multiplex PCR; TCRdb's copy keeps in-frame clones and lacks some. This table has over 95,000 clones, around 89% appearing once. The sequenced sample consisted of peripheral blood. These receptors came from a human donor with acute or convalescent COVID-19. The donor label of this sample is uncertain.

This chain joins TRBV4-2 and TRBJ2-3; 15 bases fit TRBD2. The CDR3 runs to 16 residues. The junction had 4 bases not matched to a gene; V was cut back by 4 bases and J by 5 bases. The V gene's germline CDR1 is LGHNA and CDR2 YNFKEQ. The DNA for the CDR3 is TGTGCCAGCAGCCGAAGGACTAGCGGGAGGGTAGATACGCAGTATTTT. Protein: CASSRRTSGRVDTQYF.

The chain uses TRBV11-2 and TRBJ2-1, with 8 bases fitting TRBD2. Germline lookup yields CDR1 SGHAT and CDR2 FQNNGV. This CDR3 is 14 amino acids long. With V trimmed by 1 base and J by 5 bases, 1 base remained unmatched. Here the CDR3 DNA reads TGTGCCAGCAGCTTAGGGACTAGCAACAATGAGCAGTTCTTC. This gives the protein CASSLGTSNNEQFF.

The V and J genes are TRBV4-3 and TRBJ2-2, with TRBD2 matching 10 bases. V dropped 4 bases and J dropped 5; count of bases not matched to a gene: 16. The CDR3 has 19 residues. Germline loops: CDR1 LGHNA, CDR2 YSLEER. The CDR3 protein is CASSLRYRPSGRGTGELFF. In nucleotides, the CDR3 is TGCGCCAGCAGCCTACGCTACCGCCCGAGCGGGAGGGGGACCGGGGAGCTGTTTTTT.

The chain combines TRBV5-6 with TRBJ1-5, with 10 nucleotides matching TRBD1. This CDR3 comprises 16 residues. The germline V gene encodes CDR1 SGHDT and CDR2 YYEEEE. Losses at the gene ends were 4 bases for V and 5 bases for J; bases not matched to a gene: 9. CDR3: CASSSSGQGLYQPQHF. The DNA for the CDR3 is TGTGCCAGCAGCAGTTCGGGACAGGGGCTTTATCAGCCCCAGCATTTT.

The rearrangement links TRBV6-5 to TRBJ1-2, with D perhaps TRBD1 (6 bases). V lost 7 bases, J lost 0 bases, and 15 bases lay in between. CDR3 length: 15 residues. From germline, CDR1 is MNHEY and CDR2 SVGAGI. The CDR3 spells CASTYSGAANYGYTF. The CDR3 nucleotides read TGTGCCAGCACCTACTCGGGGGCTGCTAACTATGGCTACACCTTC.

The genes are TRBV5-6 and TRBJ2-7; TRBD1 matches 8 bases. The germline gives CDR1 SGHDT, CDR2 YYEEEE. V was clipped by 4 bases and J by 6 bases; unmatched bases: 9. This CDR3 has 14 amino acids. In DNA, the CDR3 is TGTGCCAGCAGCGTAAGGACAGGGTCCCGCGAGCAGTACTTC. Translating it yields CASSVRTGSREQYF. Drawing the rest from reference TRBV5-6 and TRBJ2-7, the complete variable domain is DAGVTQSPTHLIKTRGQQVTLRCSPKSGHDTVSWYQQALGQGPQFIFQYYEEEERQRGNFPDRFSGHQFPNYSSELNVNALLLGDSALYLCASSVRTGSREQYFGPGTRLTVT.

The chain has TRBV5-6 and TRBJ1-2; 9 nucleotides agree with TRBD1. Germline CDR1 reads SGHDT; CDR2 reads YYEEEE. With V trimmed by 4 bases and J by 7 bases, 11 bases remained unmatched. The CDR3 is made up of 15 amino acids. The CDR3 coding sequence is TGTGCCAGCAGCCTTCGGGACAGGGAAAATTTTGGCTACACCTTC. Its protein product is CASSLRDRENFGYTF.

This chain joins TRBV3-1 (or the pseudogene TRBV3-2) and TRBJ2-3, with 7 bases aligning to TRBD1. J was trimmed by 2 bases and V by 4 bases; bases with no gene match: 9. Germline-derived CDR1 and CDR2 are LGHDT and YNNKEL (reference sequence). The CDR3 runs to 16 residues. The CDR3 loop reads CASSPGKGADTDTQYF. The CDR3 DNA sequence: TGTGCCAGCAGCCCAGGCAAGGGGGCGGACACAGATACGCAGTATTTT.

This chain joins TRBV7-6 and TRBJ2-2; TRBD1 agrees at 7 bases. Germline CDR1 reads SGHVS; CDR2 reads FNYEAQ. The trim removed 1 base at V and 6 bases at J, leaving 5 bases unmatched. This CDR3 contains 15 residues. The CDR3 is CASSLETGSPGELFF. The CDR3 coding sequence is TGTGCCAGCAGCTTAGAGACAGGGTCCCCCGGGGAGCTGTTTTTT.

Only one count was recorded for this clone. The chain combines TRBV7-2 with TRBJ2-3; TRBD2 aligns across 8 bases. With V trimmed by 0 bases and J by 5 bases, 10 bases remained unmatched. Germline loops: CDR1 SGHTA, CDR2 FQGNSA. The CDR3 contains 17 residues. The CDR3 DNA reads as TGTGCCAGCAGCTTAGCGGGGGTAGCGGGGAGGGTAGATACGCAGTATTTT. Its protein is CASSLAGVAGRVDTQYF.

J is TRBJ1-2 and V is TRBV7-8, with TRBD1 matching 7 bases. J gave up 6 bases and V 5 bases, and 15 bases lay outside the gene matches. Germline V gives CDR1 SGHVS, CDR2 FQNEAQ. The CDR3 loop spans 16 amino acids. The CDR3 here is CASSPYRVGGEHGYTF. In DNA form, the CDR3 reads TGTGCCAGCAGCCCCTATAGGGTAGGGGGCGAGCATGGCTACACCTTC.

The V and J genes are TRBV5-4 and TRBJ2-5; D perhaps matches TRBD1 (6 bases). Germline CDR1 is SGHNT and CDR2 is YYREEE (reference sequence). This CDR3 has 13 amino acids. V lost 4 bases and J 5 bases, leaving 12 bases between the germline ends. For the CDR3, the DNA is TGTGCCAGCAGCCCAGGGGTTATGGAGACCCAGTACTTC. As protein: CASSPGVMETQYF.

The gene calls are TRBV5-1 and TRBJ2-2, with a weak D call TRBD2 (6 bases). Germline values: CDR1 SGHRS, CDR2 YFSETQ. The V end was cut by 9 bases, the J end by 1 base, with 16 bases between. This CDR3 contains 15 residues. The CDR3 sequence is CATRPREVNTGELFF. The CDR3 DNA follows: TGCGCCACCCGGCCGAGGGAGGTGAACACCGGGGAGCTGTTTTTT.

As regards this clone: In the same sample, other DNA sequences code for this CDR3. J is TRBJ1-6 and V is TRBV9; TRBD1 is a possible D gene (5 bases). The CDR3 has 13 residues. Germline CDR1 SGDLS, CDR2 YYNGEE. Between the trimmed V and J ends, which lost 5 bases and 9 bases, there was a span of 12 bases. The CDR3 sequence: CASSTTQASPLHF. CDR3 sequence (DNA): TGTGCCAGCAGTACCACACAGGCTTCACCCCTCCACTTT.

The rearrangement joins TRBV5-1 to TRBJ1-5; 8 positions agree with TRBD1. Germline CDR1 is SGHRS and CDR2 is YFSETQ. The CDR3 has 14 amino acids. Trimming took 5 bases from V and 6 from J; bases not matched to a gene: 7. CDR3 sequence (DNA): TGCGCCAGCAGACCGGACAGGGAAAGTCAGCCCCAGCATTTT. This sequence encodes CASRPDRESQPQHF.

This sequence joins TRBV5-1 and TRBJ2-6; perhaps TRBD2 as D (5 bases). From germline, CDR1 is SGHRS and CDR2 YFSETQ. V dropped 3 bases and J dropped 0 bases, with 13 bases sitting between them. There are 17 residues in the CDR3. CDR3 DNA sequence: TGCGCCAGCAGCTCAGGAACTACTAGCTCTGGGGCCAACGTCCTGACTTTC. Its translation: CASSSGTTSSGANVLTF.

This chain uses TRBV21-1 with TRBJ1-3; TRBD1 was called by the table and not checked on the DNA. TRBV21-1 has pseudogene status. There are 14 residues in the CDR3. The CDR3 protein is CASSDRGVGNTIYF. The CDR3 DNA is TGTGCCAGCAGCGACAGGGGGGTTGGAAACACCATATATTTT.

The J gene is TRBJ1-5, the V gene TRBV29-1, with D uncertain. The V gene's germline CDR1 is SQVTM and CDR2 ANQGSEA. Deletions cut 6 bases from V and 0 bases from J, with 9 bases between. CDR3 length equals 13 residues. The CDR3 bases are TGCAGCGTGGGAGACTTTAGCAATCAGCCCCAGCATTTT. Translated: CSVGDFSNQPQHF.

The CDR3 bases are TGTGCCAGCAGCTGGACAGGGTCCGATCGGCGTACACCCCTCCACTTT. Encoded protein: CASSWTGSDRRTPLHF. The rearrangement uses TRBV6-2 or TRBV6-3 and TRBJ1-6, with 8 bases that match TRBD1. V was clipped by 6 bases and J by 11 bases; unmatched bases: 15. This CDR3 has 16 residues. The germline V gene has CDR1 MNHEY and CDR2 SVGEGT.

The rearrangement links TRBV18 to TRBJ1-3, with TRBD1 matching over 8 bases. Germline-derived CDR1 and CDR2 are KGHSH and LQKENI. Trimming cost V 6 bases and J 6 bases; bases outside gene matches: 4. CDR3 size: 13 residues. The CDR3 here is CASSRTGTNTIYF. The CDR3 DNA sequence: TGTGCCAGCTCCCGGACAGGGACAAACACCATATATTTT.

This chain connects TRBV4-3 to TRBJ2-5, with 9 bases fitting TRBD2. The V gene end was trimmed by 3 bases and the J gene end by 5 bases; junction bases not matched to a gene: 7. Germline V lookup: CDR1 LGHNA, CDR2 YSLEER. This CDR3 region has 15 residues. Here the CDR3 reads CASSHRGGAYETQYF. CDR3 sequence (DNA): TGCGCCAGCAGCCACCGCGGGGGGGCTTATGAGACCCAGTACTTC.

The chain couples TRBV6-2 or TRBV6-3 to TRBJ1-5; D call uncertain. Germline CDR1 reads MNHEY; CDR2 reads SVGEGT. The CDR3 has 15 residues. The V end lost 5 bases, the J end lost 2 bases, and 13 bases lay between the germline ends. CDR3 region: CASSPPARGNQPQHF. As DNA, the CDR3 is TGTGCCAGCAGTCCACCCGCCCGAGGCAATCAGCCCCAGCATTTT.

Only one count was recorded for this clone. The chain employs TRBV20-1 and TRBJ2-1, with D perhaps TRBD2 (5 bases). This CDR3 has 11 amino acids. V shed 7 bases and J shed 10 bases, with 14 bases lying between them. In germline, CDR1 is DFQATT, CDR2 SNEGSKA (reference sequence). The CDR3 sequence: CSGQPEDEQFF. Here the CDR3 DNA reads TGCAGTGGACAACCGGAGGACGAGCAGTTCTTC.

This clone has only one observation. The V call is TRBV6-5, the J call TRBJ2-1; 11 bases line up with TRBD2. J lost 3 bases, V lost 6 bases, and 4 bases had no gene match. There are 15 residues in the CDR3. Germline V gene sequence: CDR1 MNHEY, CDR2 SVGAGI. This chain's CDR3 is CASSAGTSGYNEQFF. CDR3 coding DNA: TGTGCCAGCAGCGCCGGGACTAGCGGCTACAATGAGCAGTTCTTC.

This clone has only one observation. This chain uses TRBV14 with TRBJ1-1; D remains unclear. The V end was cut by 3 bases, the J end by 1 base, with 9 bases between. The CDR3 covers 14 residues. CDR1 and CDR2 from the germline V gene are SGHDN and FVKESK. The DNA for the CDR3 is TGTGCCAGCAGCCACAATTCCAGGAACACTGAAGCTTTCTTT. Encoded protein: CASSHNSRNTEAFF. The full variable domain, rest sourced from reference TRBV14 and TRBJ1-1, is EAGVTQFPSHSVIEKGQTVTLRCDPISGHDNLYWYRRVMGKEIKFLLHFVKESKQDESGMPNNRFLAERTGGTYSTLKVQPAELEDSGVYFCASSHNSRNTEAFFGQGTRLTVV.